This TCR beta chain was obtained from a study of Graves' ophthalmopathy and Graves' hyperthyroidism. The authors amplified TCR beta CDR3 regions from RNA transcripts. In the first round, RT-PCR was carried out with HTBI primers, and a multiplex PCR formed the second round. MiXCR, run by TCRdb on the multiplex PCR reads, gives a single entry per CDR3 protein. This table holds under 250,000 distinct CDR3 sequences, 20% to 25% found once. PBMCs originated in about 10 ml of fresh peripheral blood. This clonotype was seen at least ten times. The CDR3 has 17 amino acids. V lost 6 bases, J lost 0 bases, and 9 bases stayed unmatched.

This chain uses TRBV12-3 or TRBV12-4 with TRBJ2-4; 9 nucleotides line up with TRBD1. The sequence came from a woman aged 50 to 60 with Graves' ophthalmopathy. The sequenced sample was peripheral blood. The CDR3 sequence is CASSRLPGQGAKNIQYF. The DNA of the CDR3 is TGTGCCAGCAGCCGCTTACCGGGACAGGGAGCCAAAAACATTCAGTACTTC.